Listed below are T cell receptor beta chains from one sample, sequenced in a study of blood T cell repertoires in COVID-19. Data came from immunoSEQ multiplex PCR; TCRdb stores just in-frame clones and leaves some out. The sample carries 150,000 to 200,000 clones, roughly nine tenths recorded once. Specimen: peripheral blood. The receptors stem from a woman between 65 and 79 years old with acute or convalescent COVID-19. The CDR3 runs from the conserved cysteine through the conserved F or W. Each record gives: CDR3 protein, CDR3 DNA, V gene, D gene, clone size, J gene. The D gene is left open where the match is weak. Size values are once, few and many counts, or a class for expanded clones, and some rows have none.

CDR3aa: CATSRAVNEQFF; CDR3nt: TGTGCCACCAGCAGAGCTGTCAATGAGCAGTTCTTC; v_gene: TRBV15; d_gene: .; abundance: .; j_gene: TRBJ2-1
CDR3aa: CSVEADAREKLFF; CDR3nt: TGCAGCGTTGAGGCTGACGCCAGGGAAAAACTGTTTTTT; v_gene: TRBV29-1; d_gene: .; abundance: .; j_gene: TRBJ1-4
CDR3aa: CASSWALQSSGANVLTF; CDR3nt: TGTGCCAGCAGCTGGGCCTTACAGTCATCTGGGGCCAACGTCCTGACTTTC; v_gene: TRBV5-4; d_gene: .; abundance: .; j_gene: TRBJ2-6
CDR3aa: CASSDNNLREKLFF; CDR3nt: TGTGCCAGCAGCGACAACAATCTACGCGAAAAACTGTTTTTT; v_gene: TRBV6-5; d_gene: .; abundance: .; j_gene: TRBJ1-4
CDR3aa: CSVGLSVGDTQYF; CDR3nt: TGCAGCGTTGGCCTCTCAGTTGGAGATACGCAGTATTTT; v_gene: TRBV29-1; d_gene: .; abundance: .; j_gene: TRBJ2-3
CDR3aa: CASSLPGDYGYTF; CDR3nt: TGTGCCAGCAGCTTGCCGGGAGACTATGGCTACACCTTC; v_gene: TRBV5-6; d_gene: .; abundance: .; j_gene: TRBJ1-2
CDR3aa: CASSPEVNNSPLHF; CDR3nt: TGTGCCAGCTCACCGGAGGTCAATAATTCACCCCTCCACTTT; v_gene: TRBV18; d_gene: .; abundance: .; j_gene: TRBJ1-6
CDR3aa: CASSLQGARGYTF; CDR3nt: TGTGCCAGCAGCTTACAGGGGGCGCGGGGCTACACCTTC; v_gene: TRBV11-2; d_gene: TRBD1; abundance: .; j_gene: TRBJ1-2
CDR3aa: CASRLTGGGGYGYTF; CDR3nt: TGTGCCAGCAGACTGACAGGGGGTGGCGGCTATGGCTACACCTTC; v_gene: TRBV28; d_gene: TRBD1; abundance: .; j_gene: TRBJ1-2
CDR3aa: CASSTGQLSGNTIYF; CDR3nt: TGTGCCAGCAGCACGGGACAGCTCTCTGGAAACACCATATATTTT; v_gene: TRBV7-6; d_gene: TRBD1; abundance: once; j_gene: TRBJ1-3
CDR3aa: CASSLFGQGDQPQHF; CDR3nt: TGTGCCAGCAGTTTATTTGGACAGGGGGATCAGCCCCAGCATTTT; v_gene: TRBV27; d_gene: TRBD1; abundance: .; j_gene: TRBJ1-5
CDR3aa: CASSPGQVRTDTQYF; CDR3nt: TGTGCCAGCTCCCCCGGACAGGTCCGCACAGATACGCAGTATTTT; v_gene: TRBV18; d_gene: TRBD1; abundance: .; j_gene: TRBJ2-3
CDR3aa: CASSLFIGLGQQDNEKLFF; CDR3nt: TGTGCCAGCAGCTTGTTCATTGGACTAGGACAACAGGATAATGAAAAACTGTTTTTT; v_gene: TRBV7-9; d_gene: .; abundance: .; j_gene: TRBJ1-4
CDR3aa: CASSPGTGLGSYNSPLHF; CDR3nt: TGCGCCAGCAGCCCAGGGACAGGGTTGGGCTCCTATAATTCACCCCTCCACTTT; v_gene: TRBV5-1; d_gene: TRBD1; abundance: few; j_gene: TRBJ1-6
CDR3aa: CASSSWTGFGYTF; CDR3nt: TGTGCCAGCAGTTCCTGGACAGGGTTTGGCTACACCTTC; v_gene: TRBV27; d_gene: TRBD1; abundance: .; j_gene: TRBJ1-2
CDR3aa: CASSYLVGTGELFF; CDR3nt: TGTGCCAGCAGCTATCTAGTGGGCACCGGGGAGCTGTTTTTT; v_gene: TRBV9; d_gene: .; abundance: .; j_gene: TRBJ2-2
CDR3aa: CASSLPTGYNEQFF; CDR3nt: TGTGCCAGCAGCTTACCGACAGGATACAATGAGCAGTTCTTC; v_gene: TRBV5-4; d_gene: .; abundance: .; j_gene: TRBJ2-1
CDR3aa: CASSAGQGANQPQHF; CDR3nt: TGCGCCAGCAGTGCGGGACAGGGGGCGAATCAGCCCCAGCATTTT; v_gene: TRBV10-2; d_gene: TRBD1; abundance: few; j_gene: TRBJ1-5
CDR3aa: CASSVGLERIAGELFF; CDR3nt: TGTGCCAGCAGCGTCGGACTAGAAAGGATCGCCGGGGAGCTGTTTTTT; v_gene: TRBV9; d_gene: TRBD2; abundance: .; j_gene: TRBJ2-2
CDR3aa: CAISESLGRASTNEKLFF; CDR3nt: TGTGCCATCAGTGAGTCCTTGGGCAGGGCGTCAACTAATGAAAAACTGTTTTTT; v_gene: TRBV10-3; d_gene: .; abundance: few; j_gene: TRBJ1-4
CDR3aa: CASSQVTSGSTDTQYF; CDR3nt: TGCGCCAGCAGCCAAGTAACTAGCGGGAGCACAGATACGCAGTATTTT; v_gene: TRBV4-3; d_gene: TRBD2; abundance: .; j_gene: TRBJ2-3
CDR3aa: CSVDPGPPKHPEQFF; CDR3nt: TGCAGCGTTGACCCAGGGCCACCCAAGCACCCTGAGCAGTTCTTC; v_gene: TRBV29-1; d_gene: .; abundance: .; j_gene: TRBJ2-1
CDR3aa: CASSQRNYGYTF; CDR3nt: TGCGCCAGCAGCCAGAGGAACTATGGCTACACCTTC; v_gene: TRBV4-3; d_gene: .; abundance: .; j_gene: TRBJ1-2
CDR3aa: CASSLNGGAGVEAFF; CDR3nt: TGTGCCAGCAGTTTAAATGGGGGCGCGGGAGTTGAAGCTTTCTTT; v_gene: TRBV27; d_gene: .; abundance: .; j_gene: TRBJ1-1
CDR3aa: CSVTGTRYGYTF; CDR3nt: TGCAGCGTTACCGGGACAAGGTATGGCTACACCTTC; v_gene: TRBV29-1; d_gene: .; abundance: .; j_gene: TRBJ1-2
CDR3aa: CASSQGAGGSSYNEQFF; CDR3nt: TGTGCCAGCAGTCAAGGAGCGGGGGGCAGCTCCTACAATGAGCAGTTCTTC; v_gene: TRBV5-4; d_gene: TRBD2; abundance: .; j_gene: TRBJ2-1
CDR3aa: CASSRRESADTQYF; CDR3nt: TGCGCCAGCAGCCGGCGGGAGTCGGCAGATACGCAGTATTTT; v_gene: TRBV5-1; d_gene: TRBD2; abundance: .; j_gene: TRBJ2-3
CDR3aa: CATAQGGTYEQYF; CDR3nt: TGTGCCACCGCGCAGGGAGGGACCTACGAGCAGTACTTC; v_gene: TRBV24-1; d_gene: TRBD2; abundance: .; j_gene: TRBJ2-7
CDR3aa: CASSSTGVGTDTQYF; CDR3nt: TGTGCCAGCAGTTCGACAGGGGTTGGCACAGATACGCAGTATTTT; v_gene: TRBV2; d_gene: TRBD1; abundance: .; j_gene: TRBJ2-3
CDR3aa: CASSIQGQGSEAFF; CDR3nt: TGTGCCAGTAGTATTCAGGGACAGGGCTCCGAAGCTTTCTTT; v_gene: TRBV19; d_gene: TRBD1; abundance: few; j_gene: TRBJ1-1
CDR3aa: CASSQGVNEKLFF; CDR3nt: TGCGCCAGCAGCCAGGGTGTTAATGAAAAACTGTTTTTT; v_gene: TRBV5-1; d_gene: .; abundance: .; j_gene: TRBJ1-4
CDR3aa: CATHEEGALWTNTGELFF; CDR3nt: TGTGCCACCCACGAAGAGGGGGCGCTTTGGACGAACACCGGGGAGCTGTTTTTT; v_gene: TRBV10-3; d_gene: TRBD1; abundance: .; j_gene: TRBJ2-2
CDR3aa: CASSVVGGVGEQYF; CDR3nt: TGTGCCAGCAGCGTAGTGGGAGGGGTGGGCGAGCAGTACTTC; v_gene: TRBV9; d_gene: TRBD2; abundance: .; j_gene: TRBJ2-7
CDR3aa: CASSSSWGREYEQFF; CDR3nt: TGTGCCAGCAGTTCCTCGTGGGGGCGGGAGTATGAGCAGTTCTTC; v_gene: TRBV28; d_gene: .; abundance: once; j_gene: TRBJ2-1
CDR3aa: CASNRDRDNSPLHF; CDR3nt: TGTGCCAGTAACCGGGACAGGGATAATTCACCCCTCCACTTT; v_gene: TRBV19; d_gene: TRBD1; abundance: .; j_gene: TRBJ1-6
CDR3aa: CASSIPGGSSYEQYF; CDR3nt: TGTGCCAGTAGTATACCCGGAGGTAGCTCCTACGAGCAGTACTTC; v_gene: TRBV19; d_gene: .; abundance: once; j_gene: TRBJ2-7
CDR3aa: CASSQTSYSGNTIYF; CDR3nt: TGTGCCAGCAGCCAAACTTCCTACTCTGGAAACACCATATATTTT; v_gene: TRBV11-3; d_gene: .; abundance: .; j_gene: TRBJ1-3
CDR3aa: CASSPPLAKNIQYF; CDR3nt: TGTGCCAGCAGTCCCCCGTTAGCCAAAAACATTCAGTACTTC; v_gene: TRBV28; d_gene: .; abundance: .; j_gene: TRBJ2-4
CDR3aa: CSARSVGYTF; CDR3nt: TGCAGTGCTAGAAGCGTCGGCTACACCTTC; v_gene: TRBV20-1; d_gene: .; abundance: once; j_gene: TRBJ1-2
CDR3aa: CASSQRRAGDTYNEQFF; CDR3nt: TGCGCCAGCAGCCAAAGACGAGCGGGAGACACCTACAATGAGCAGTTCTTC; v_gene: TRBV4-3; d_gene: TRBD2; abundance: .; j_gene: TRBJ2-1
CDR3aa: CASRPGQYNSPLHF; CDR3nt: TGTGCCAGCAGACCTGGACAGTATAATTCACCCCTCCACTTT; v_gene: TRBV2; d_gene: .; abundance: few; j_gene: TRBJ1-6
CDR3aa: CASSSPSPGGYGYTF; CDR3nt: TGTGCCAGCAGTTCCCCATCCCCGGGGGGGTATGGCTACACCTTC; v_gene: TRBV28; d_gene: .; abundance: .; j_gene: TRBJ1-2
CDR3aa: CASSYMGGGREAFF; CDR3nt: TGTGCCAGCAGTTACATGGGAGGGGGACGTGAAGCTTTCTTT; v_gene: TRBV6-2/TRBV6-3; d_gene: .; abundance: .; j_gene: TRBJ1-1
CDR3aa: CASSSLAGARYNEQFF; CDR3nt: TGTGCCAGCAGTTCGCTAGCGGGAGCTCGGTACAATGAGCAGTTCTTC; v_gene: TRBV27; d_gene: TRBD2; abundance: .; j_gene: TRBJ2-1
CDR3aa: CASRGADTQYF; CDR3nt: TGTGCCAGCAGGGGAGCAGATACGCAGTATTTT; v_gene: TRBV28; d_gene: .; abundance: .; j_gene: TRBJ2-3
CDR3aa: CASSLFSPYEQYF; CDR3nt: TGTGCCAGCAGTTTGTTTAGCCCCTACGAGCAGTACTTC; v_gene: TRBV12-3/TRBV12-4; d_gene: .; abundance: .; j_gene: TRBJ2-7
CDR3aa: CASSLGQGAWDTEAFF; CDR3nt: TGCGCCAGCAGCTTGGGACAGGGAGCGTGGGACACTGAAGCTTTCTTT; v_gene: TRBV5-1; d_gene: TRBD1; abundance: .; j_gene: TRBJ1-1
CDR3aa: CASSSITGVGLNEQFF; CDR3nt: TGTGCCAGCAGTTCTATCACGGGTGTGGGTCTCAATGAGCAGTTCTTC; v_gene: TRBV27; d_gene: .; abundance: .; j_gene: TRBJ2-1
CDR3aa: CASSSSRRDSETRGAVF; CDR3nt: TGTGCCAGTAGTTCCTCCCGTCGGGACAGTGAAACTCGGGGAGCTGTTTTT; v_gene: TRBV19; d_gene: TRBD1; abundance: .; j_gene: TRBJ2-2
CDR3aa: CASRFSSGNTGELFF; CDR3nt: TGTGCCAGCAGATTCAGCAGCGGGAACACCGGGGAGCTGTTTTTT; v_gene: TRBV7-3; d_gene: .; abundance: .; j_gene: TRBJ2-2
CDR3aa: CASRTLGVGYTF; CDR3nt: TGTGCCAGTAGAACATTAGGGGTCGGCTACACCTTC; v_gene: TRBV19; d_gene: .; abundance: .; j_gene: TRBJ1-2
CDR3aa: CASANSRGGYTQYF; CDR3nt: TGTGCCAGCGCAAATTCGAGGGGGGGGTATACGCAGTATTTT; v_gene: TRBV6-5; d_gene: .; abundance: .; j_gene: TRBJ2-3
CDR3aa: CASSEIRNSKGYTF; CDR3nt: TGTGCCAGCAGTGAGATCAGGAATTCGAAAGGCTACACCTTC; v_gene: TRBV2; d_gene: .; abundance: .; j_gene: TRBJ1-2
CDR3aa: CASSPSTDTEAFF; CDR3nt: TGTGCCAGCTCACCATCCACAGACACTGAAGCTTTCTTT; v_gene: TRBV18; d_gene: .; abundance: .; j_gene: TRBJ1-1